This TCR beta chain was sequenced in a study of blood T cells in healthy people across ages. Overall study findings and caveats: More naive CD4+ cells and higher diversity marked long-lived donors relative to aged donors. The fall in TCR beta diversity per million T cells was roughly linear with age.

The CDR3 runs to 13 residues. The V end lost 5 bases, the J end lost 3 bases, and 10 bases lay between the germline ends. The V gene's germline CDR1 is SGHTA and CDR2 FQGNSA. Sample-barcoded 5' priming and a J-beta primer mix drove a second PCR of 7 to 11 cycles. TCRdb independently ran MiXCR on the 5' RACE reads; one entry per CDR3 protein. The table lists roughly 2 million distinct CDR3 sequences, about 50% of them singletons. Concerning this clonotype: As yet, its antigen is unknown.

The chain combines TRBV7-2 with TRBJ1-1; D is uncertain. The TCR comes from a woman in her thirties or forties in good health. Input material: blood. The CDR3 DNA is TGTGCCAGCAGCCCCGGTCTCTACACTGAAGCTTTCTTT. Amino acids: CASSPGLYTEAFF.